What follows are 22 T cell receptor beta chains derived from one specimen sequenced in a study of Graves' ophthalmopathy and Graves' hyperthyroidism. RNA transcripts yielded amplified TCR beta CDR3 regions. RT-PCR was first run with HTBI primers, then multiplex PCR in a second round. TCRdb reprocessed the multiplex PCR reads with MiXCR, giving one entry per CDR3 protein. The top ten clones hold approximately 7% of a sample with a few hundred thousand distinct CDR3 sequences, approximately 15% of them seen once. The material sequenced was peripheral blood. The source is a woman younger than 35 with stable Graves' hyperthyroidism.

This clonotype has a handful of counts. This rearrangement joins TRBV4-1 to TRBJ1-1; 7 bases are shared with TRBD1. This CDR3 has 15 amino acids. The germline gives CDR1 MGHRA, CDR2 YSYEKL. V shed 4 bases and J 4 bases; nucleotides not matched to a gene: 9. CDR3 sequence: CASSRKGGSGTEAFF. The CDR3 DNA follows: TGCGCCAGCAGCCGGAAAGGGGGCAGCGGCACTGAAGCTTTCTTT.

This clonotype was seen at least ten times. The chain joins TRBV29-1 to TRBJ1-2, with D possibly TRBD1 on 6 matching bases. The CDR3 loop spans 13 amino acids. Germline V gives CDR1 SQVTM, CDR2 ANQGSEA. V was cut by 3 bases and J by 2 bases, with 10 bases left in between. CDR3 amino acids: CSVENQGNYGYTF. As DNA, the CDR3 is TGCAGCGTTGAGAACCAGGGGAACTATGGCTACACCTTC. The full variable domain, with the rest looked up from reference TRBV29-1 and TRBJ1-2, is SAVISQKPSRDICQRGTSLTIQCQVDSQVTMMFWYRQQPGQSLTLIATANQGSEATYESGFVIDKFPISRPNLTFSTLTVSNMSPEDSSIYLCSVENQGNYGYTFGSGTRLTVV.

The chain carries TRBV7-2 and TRBJ1-2, with TRBD1 matching 9 bases. The CDR3 contains 14 residues. The germline V gene encodes CDR1 SGHTA and CDR2 FQGNSA. V was clipped by 3 bases and J by 5 bases; unmatched bases: 4. CDR3: CASSFSGTGYGYTF. DNA of the CDR3: TGTGCCAGCAGCTTCTCCGGGACAGGGTATGGCTACACCTTC.

This clonotype was counted ten times or more. CDR3: CASSPTGGLDIQYF. Written as DNA, the CDR3 is TGTGCCAGCTCACCAACAGGGGGTCTGGACATTCAGTACTTC. V is TRBV18 and J is TRBJ2-4; 8 bases line up with TRBD1. Per the germline V gene, CDR1 is KGHSH and CDR2 is LQKENI. The CDR3 has 14 residues. J was trimmed by 8 bases and V by 2 bases; bases with no gene match: 5.

This clonotype was counted at least ten times. The rearrangement uses TRBV19 and TRBJ1-5; no firm D call. V lost 4 bases and J lost 5, with 12 bases in between. CDR3 size: 14 residues. CDR1 and CDR2 (germline): LNHDA, SQIVND (reference sequence). CDR3 sequence: CASSTGRLDQPQHF. The CDR3 DNA reads TGTGCCAGTAGTACGGGCAGGCTGGATCAGCCCCAGCATTTT.

This clonotype has a count of ten or more. One end of the junction does not line up with germline, which may come from a read error. This rearrangement joins TRBV6-1 to TRBJ1-5, with D hard to call. The CDR3 sequence is 15 residues long. Germline V CDR1 and CDR2: MNHNS, SASEGT. DNA of the CDR3: TGTGCCAGCAGAAAACAGCGTTATAGCGATCAGCCCCAGCATTTT. Its protein product is CASRKQRYSDQPQHF.

There are a few counts of this clonotype. The genes are TRBV7-9 and TRBJ1-1; TRBD1 agrees at 7 bases. CDR1 and CDR2 from the germline V gene are SEHNR and FQNEAQ (reference sequence). This CDR3 is 13 amino acids long. Unmatched junction bases numbered 4, after V lost 2 bases and J lost 7 bases. The CDR3 sequence: CASSLKGGSEAFF. In nucleotides, the CDR3 is TGTGCCAGCAGCTTAAAAGGGGGCAGTGAAGCTTTCTTT. The full variable domain, with the rest looked up from reference TRBV7-9 and TRBJ1-1, is DTGVSQNPRHKITKRGQNVTFRCDPISEHNRLYWYRQTLGQGPEFLTYFQNEAQLEKSRLLSDRFSAERPKGSFSTLEIQRTEQGDSAMYLCASSLKGGSEAFFGQGTRLTVV.

The sample holds a few counts of this clonotype. The chain recombines TRBV25-1 with TRBJ2-2; D is unclear. The CDR3 length is 12 residues. With 2 bases removed from V and 8 bases from J, the gap between germline ends came to 6 bases. The germline CDR1 and CDR2 sequences are MGHDK and SYGVNS. Written as DNA, the CDR3 is TGTGCCAGCAGTGAAATGTTGGGGGAGCTGTTTTTT. It yields the protein CASSEMLGELFF.

In its sample, this clonotype was seen many times. The rearrangement joins TRBV7-2 to TRBJ2-7; D is uncertain. Trimming shortened V by 1 base and J by 2 bases, and 6 bases separated the two germline ends. CDR3 length: 13 residues. Germline V gene lookup returns CDR1 SGHTA and CDR2 FQGNSA. CDR3 nucleotide sequence: TGTGCCAGCAGCTTAGATAACACCTACGAGCAGTACTTC. Amino acid sequence: CASSLDNTYEQYF. Full variable domain (missing parts from reference TRBV7-2 and TRBJ2-7): GAGVSQSPSNKVTEKGKDVELRCDPISGHTALYWYRQSLGQGLEFLIYFQGNSAPDKSGLPSDRFSAERTGGSVSTLTIQRTQQEDSAVYLCASSLDNTYEQYFGPGTRLTVT.

This clonotype has at least ten counts. The V and J genes are TRBV5-1 and TRBJ2-7; D call uncertain. Deletions cut 1 base from V and 1 base from J, with 6 bases between. This CDR3 is 13 amino acids long. Germline V gene sequence: CDR1 SGHRS, CDR2 YFSETQ. CDR3 in DNA: TGCGCCAGCAGCTTGCGCACGTCCTACGAGCAGTACTTC. Its protein product is CASSLRTSYEQYF.

This clonotype was seen only a few times. The CDR3 does not close with the conserved phenylalanine or tryptophan, likely indicating a read error. The chain employs TRBV20-1 and TRBJ1-1, with a weak D call TRBD1 (5 bases). The CDR3 contains 13 residues. Trimming took 4 bases from V and 0 from J, leaving 9 bases between them. Germline CDR1 and CDR2: DFQATT and SNEGSKA (reference sequence). The CDR3 here is CSATKGVNTEAFL. The CDR3 region has the DNA TGCAGTGCTACTAAAGGGGTGAACACTGAAGCTTTCCTT.

At least ten counts were recorded for this clonotype. The chain uses TRBV7-2 and TRBJ1-1; D gene unclear. This CDR3 contains 13 residues. Trimming cost V 7 bases and J 1 base, with 10 bases left between them. The germline V gene encodes CDR1 SGHTA and CDR2 FQGNSA. The CDR3 here is CASKRTENTEAFF. Written as DNA, the CDR3 is TGTGCCAGCAAACGGACTGAGAACACTGAAGCTTTCTTT.

This clonotype appeared many times. The chain is built from TRBV11-1 and TRBJ1-1; 9 nucleotides agree with TRBD1. Germline V gene data show CDR1 as SGHAT and CDR2 as FQDESV (reference sequence). CDR3 length: 15 amino acids. V dropped 5 bases and J dropped 0; count of bases not matched to a gene: 4. The CDR3 reads CASSPRQGVNTEAFF. The CDR3 DNA sequence: TGTGCCAGCAGCCCCCGACAGGGGGTGAACACTGAAGCTTTCTTT.

The V and J genes are TRBV7-9 and TRBJ1-3; D gene ambiguous. V was shortened by 5 bases and J by 0 bases, with 8 bases between the two germline ends. Germline V lookup: CDR1 SEHNR, CDR2 FQNEAQ (reference sequence). The CDR3 is made up of 14 amino acids. The CDR3 reads CASSPRISGNTIYF. CDR3 DNA: TGTGCCAGCAGCCCCCGAATCTCTGGAAACACCATATATTTT.

As regards this clonotype: This may be a read error: a much more frequent sequence differs by one nucleotide. The CDR3 loop reads CVSSLGLADGELFF. As DNA, the CDR3 is TGCGTCAGCAGTTTGGGACTAGCGGACGGGGAGCTGTTTTTT. The chain employs TRBV5-1 and TRBJ2-2, with 11 bases aligning to TRBD2. The CDR3 consists of 14 residues. Germline CDR1 SGHRS, CDR2 YFSETQ.

This clonotype was observed many times. Just one base apart from a much larger clone, this may be a read error. The gene calls are TRBV12-3 or TRBV12-4 and TRBJ1-1, with D maybe TRBD1 (5 bases). This CDR3 has 14 amino acids. Trimming left V 2 bases short and J 6 bases short, with 13 bases between. The CDR3 DNA follows: TGTGCCAGCAGTTTACTGGGGGTGGAGGCTGAAGCTTTCTTT. Encoded protein: CASSLLGVEAEAFF.

At least ten counts were recorded for this clonotype. The rearrangement links TRBV2 to TRBJ2-7, with TRBD1 as a possible D gene (6 bases). The CDR3 spans 13 residues. Per germline, CDR1 SNHLY and CDR2 FYNNEI. V was shortened by 4 bases and J by 4 bases, with 11 bases between the two germline ends. CDR3 sequence reads: CASSGGQIYEQYF. The CDR3 DNA follows: TGTGCCAGCAGTGGTGGACAGATTTACGAGCAGTACTTC. Looking up the rest from reference TRBV2 and TRBJ2-7 gives the full variable domain: EPEVTQTPSHQVTQMGQEVILRCVPISNHLYFYWYRQILGQKVEFLVSFYNNEISEKSEIFDDQFSVERPDGSNFTLKIRSTKLEDSAMYFCASSGGQIYEQYFGPGTRLTVT.

This clonotype was seen ten or more times. The chain combines TRBV20-1 with TRBJ1-1, with 9 bases aligning to TRBD1. The ends lost 0 bases at V and 3 bases at J; junction bases unmatched: 8. The length of the CDR3 is 16 residues. Germline V lookup: CDR1 DFQATT, CDR2 SNEGSKA (reference sequence). The CDR3 sequence is CSARDEDRGGYTEAFF. For the CDR3, the DNA is TGCAGTGCTAGAGATGAGGACAGGGGAGGGTACACTGAAGCTTTCTTT.

This clonotype was counted many times. The chain joins TRBV27 to TRBJ1-6, with D uncertain. Deletions cut 5 bases from V and 9 bases from J, with 23 bases between. Germline V gives CDR1 MNHEY, CDR2 SMNVEV (reference sequence). CDR3 length: 17 residues. This chain's CDR3 is CASSPSWVSVGSSPLHF. The CDR3 bases are TGTGCCAGCAGTCCCAGTTGGGTCTCGGTGGGAAGTTCACCCCTCCACTTT.

This clonotype was detected many times. The chain joins TRBV11-2 to TRBJ1-2, with unresolved D. V dropped 0 bases and J dropped 0 bases, with 5 bases sitting between them. This CDR3 has 14 amino acids. Germline-derived CDR1 and CDR2 are SGHAT and FQNNGV. The CDR3 here is CASSLDLANYGYTF. The CDR3 region has the DNA TGTGCCAGCAGCTTAGATCTAGCTAACTATGGCTACACCTTC.

Comment on this clonotype: At one of its ends the junction is not consistent with the germline gene, which may arise from a read error. The rearrangement links TRBV12-3 or TRBV12-4 to TRBJ1-1; 7 nucleotides line up with TRBD1. The length of the CDR3 is 16 residues. This chain's CDR3 is CAGRNRGGVIHTEACF. For the CDR3, the DNA is TGTGCCGGCAGAAACAGGGGAGGTGTAATCCACACTGAAGCTTGCTTT.

This clonotype came up once. The chain carries TRBV6-2 or TRBV6-3 and TRBJ2-7, with D perhaps TRBD1 (6 bases). V lost 6 bases, J lost 4 bases, and 13 bases lay in between. This CDR3 spans 13 amino acids. Germline V CDR1 and CDR2: MNHEY, SVGEGT. This chain's CDR3 is CASRPYRAYEQYF. The CDR3 region has the DNA TGTGCCAGCAGACCCTACAGGGCGTACGAGCAGTACTTC.